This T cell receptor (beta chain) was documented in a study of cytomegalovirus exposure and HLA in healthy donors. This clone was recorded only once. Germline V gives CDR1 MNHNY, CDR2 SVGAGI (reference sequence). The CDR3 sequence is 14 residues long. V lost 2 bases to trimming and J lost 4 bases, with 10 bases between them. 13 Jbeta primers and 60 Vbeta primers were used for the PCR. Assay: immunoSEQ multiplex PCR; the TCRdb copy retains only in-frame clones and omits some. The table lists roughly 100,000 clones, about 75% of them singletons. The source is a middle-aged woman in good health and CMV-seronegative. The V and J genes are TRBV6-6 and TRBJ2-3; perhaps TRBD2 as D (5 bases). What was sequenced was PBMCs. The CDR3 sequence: CASSYASSSDTQYF. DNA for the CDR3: TGTGCCAGCAGTTACGCTAGCTCCTCAGATACGCAGTATTTT.